Here is one TCR beta chain with its context. Profiled with immunoSEQ multiplex PCR; TCRdb holds only in-frame clones, not every one. This table holds 61,000 or so clones, 80% to 95% found once. This record belongs to a study of T cell changes during pregnancy in multiple sclerosis. Germline V CDR1 and CDR2: SNHLY, FYNNEI. The V end was cut by 6 bases, the J end by 3 bases, with 15 bases between. The CDR3 length is 15 residues. Sequencing was performed on CD4+ T cells from peripheral blood mononuclear cells, taken before pregnancy. The TCR sequence derives from a female donor with multiple sclerosis, enrolled in a pregnancy study. The chain has TRBV2 and TRBJ1-5, with D possibly matching TRBD1 (5 bases). CDR3 amino acids: CASSPEGVLNQPQHF. The CDR3 bases are TGTGCCAGCAGCCCGGAAGGGGTTCTCAATCAGCCCCAGCATTTT.